This T cell receptor (beta chain) was obtained from a study of CD8+ T cells in alopecia areata (dated by TCRdb to 2017 to 2018). Background on the whole study: Treated patients were enrolled in an open-label pilot trial of oral tofacitinib, 5 to 10 mg twice daily, for moderate-to-severe alopecia areata. For the treated patients, the SALT score, which quantifies what percentage of scalp surface area is affected, served as the measure of disease severity. In both human patients and the C3H/HeJ mouse model, the study applied high-throughput TCRbeta sequencing to look at T cell clonal expansion in alopecia areata. immunoSEQ multiplex PCR using 35 Vbeta forward primers and 13 Jbeta reverse primers was used to amplify TCRbeta CDR3 regions. Biopsies were taken from tofacitinib-treated patients at baseline and at 4 and 24 weeks of treatment, and a later scalp biopsy was taken in several of the tofacitinib-treated patients. RNA was obtained with the PAXgene miRNA kit for fixed scalp, the miRNeasy kit for PBMCs, and the RNeasy kit for mouse skin. On the human side, TCRbeta sequencing was run on scalp tissue and on sorted CD4+ and CD8+ peripheral blood T cells from healthy controls and from alopecia areata patients with either patchy or totalis/universalis disease. Scalp clonality was compared among normal scalp (n=4), patchy alopecia areata scalp (n=8), and alopecia totalis/universalis scalp (n=8). Patients received tofacitinib for 6 to 18 months and were then followed off drug for 6 months to check for delayed response and recurrence. Findings and caveats that apply to the study as a whole: With tofacitinib, both scalp clonality and the number of expanded CD8+ clones among the top 100 scalp clones went down significantly. Unlike mouse skin, where gammadelta T cells dominate, normal human skin contains resident alphabeta T cells that get sequenced too, which complicates analysis of the scalp TCR repertoire. Higher clonality and more expanded CD8+ clones were observed in lesional scalp than in normal scalp, particularly in alopecia totalis/universalis, a finding suggestive of antigenic drive. Shared TCR sequences between patients were less evident than in mice, which may be partly attributable to HLA diversity in the patient population. Many expanded lesional clones persisted in scalp and blood during tofacitinib treatment, which may partly explain relapse after stopping treatment. Because the treated cohort was small and included a single nonresponder, larger studies are needed to assess links between baseline CD8+ expansion and response.

The treatment or condition label of this sample denotes: oral pan-JAK inhibitor, 5-10 mg twice daily. Lesional scalp punch biopsies and peripheral blood were collected from alopecia areata patients. PBMCs were isolated by density centrifugation and stained for CD3, CD4 and CD8, after which CD4+ and CD8+ T cells were sorted on a FACSAria. Library preparation employed the immunoSEQ multiplex PCR assay. RNA was extracted from all samples and reverse transcribed into cDNA as template for TCR sequencing. SuperScript III was used for first-strand cDNA synthesis, primed with a 2:1 mix of oligo-dT and random hexamers. Amplification bias was assessed with a synthetic immune receptor repertoire, and residual bias was removed computationally. As for the authors' bioinformatics: After raw reads were preprocessed to remove errors, the CDR3 was defined following IMGT conventions as running from the conserved cysteine to phenylalanine. To get clonality, Shannon entropy was normalized by log2 of the number of productive unique TCRs and the result was subtracted from 1. Whether scalp clones were CD4 or CD8 was inferred by matching scalp TCRbeta sequences against CD4 and CD8 repertoires sorted from blood. The table was pulled from immuneACCESS by TCRdb, which kept in-frame rearrangements only. Such tables lose some clones; where checked, under half of the loss comes from unresolved V genes, and the rest has no known cause. Clonal size and the V and J genes are those of that table, whereas D and trimming came from the DNA. The sample yields 150,000 to 200,000 clones; around three fifths were counted once. Jointly, the top ten make up approximately 1.3% of the sample.

The CDR3 runs 10 amino acids, cysteine and phenylalanine included. The read is trimmed to its CDR3 DNA, 30 bases read in frame from base 1. CDR1 and CDR2 are drawn from the germline V gene (reference sequence): DFQATT, SNEGSKA. The junction carries 4 bases between V and J, which are trimmed by 5 bases and 5 bases respectively. The count of this clone is one. Its antigen remains undetermined. No much larger clone is present one base from it, and per-base qualities are unavailable. The origin of this receptor is a human donor with alopecia areata. The starting material was CD4+ T cells sorted from blood, obtained at approximately week 49, from a patient treated with tofacitinib. The rearrangement joined TRBV20-1 to TRBJ1-5; confidence is insufficient to name the D gene. The nucleotide sequence reads as follows: TGCAGTGCTTGTTATCAGCCCCAGCATTTT. Translation gives CSACYQPQHF.